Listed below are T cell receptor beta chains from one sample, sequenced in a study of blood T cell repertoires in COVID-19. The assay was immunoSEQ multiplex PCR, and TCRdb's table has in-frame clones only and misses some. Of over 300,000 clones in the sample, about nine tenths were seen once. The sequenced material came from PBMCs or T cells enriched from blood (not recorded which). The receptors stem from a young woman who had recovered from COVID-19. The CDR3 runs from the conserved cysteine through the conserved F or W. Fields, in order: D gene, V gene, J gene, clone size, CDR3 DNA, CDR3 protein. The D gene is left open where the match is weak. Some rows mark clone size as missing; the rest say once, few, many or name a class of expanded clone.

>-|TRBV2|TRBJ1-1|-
TGTGCCAGCGGGGCAGCTATTATGAACACTGAAGCTTTCTTT
CASGAAIMNTEAFF
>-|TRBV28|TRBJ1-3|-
TGTGCCGCGAGGCAGGGCGGTTCTGGAAACACCATATATTTT
CAARQGGSGNTIYF
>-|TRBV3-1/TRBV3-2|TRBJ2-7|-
TGTGCCAGCAGCCAAACAGGTCGGCAGTACTTC
CASSQTGRQYF
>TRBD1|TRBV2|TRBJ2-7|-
TGTGCCAGCAGTCCTGGGGACAGGGGCTACGAGCAGTACTTC
CASSPGDRGYEQYF
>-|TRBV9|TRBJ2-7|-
TGTGCCAGCAGCTTCCAACCGGGACACTACGAGCAGTACTTC
CASSFQPGHYEQYF
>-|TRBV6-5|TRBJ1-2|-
TGTGCCAGCAGTTACGCCGGCCTAGACCGAAACTATGGCTACACCTTC
CASSYAGLDRNYGYTF
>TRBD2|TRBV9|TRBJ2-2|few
TGTGCCAGCAGCGACCAGGGACTAGGTAACACCGGGGAGCTGTTTTTT
CASSDQGLGNTGELFF
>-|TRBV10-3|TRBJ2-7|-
TGTGCCATCAGCATCTCCTACGAGCAGTACTTC
CAISISYEQYF
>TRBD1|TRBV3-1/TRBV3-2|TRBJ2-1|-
TGTGCCAGCAGACTCGGGACAGGGGGCAATGAGCAGTTCTTC
CASRLGTGGNEQFF
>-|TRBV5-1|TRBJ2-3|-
TGCGCCAGCAGCTTGGTGGCTAGCTCCACAGATACGCAGTATTTT
CASSLVASSTDTQYF
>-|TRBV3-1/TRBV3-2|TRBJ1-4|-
TGTGCCAGCAGCAGAACGACAGGACGGAATGAAAAACTGTTTTTT
CASSRTTGRNEKLFF
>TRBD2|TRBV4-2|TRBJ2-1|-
TGTGCCAGCAGCCAAGAGGTGTTAGCGGGAGTAAGCAATGAGCAGTTCTTC
CASSQEVLAGVSNEQFF
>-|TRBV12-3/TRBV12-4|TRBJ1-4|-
TGTGCCAGCAGTTTTGAGGAGCATGAAAAACTGTTTTTT
CASSFEEHEKLFF
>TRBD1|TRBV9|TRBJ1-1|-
TGTGCCAGCAGCGTAGGGGACAGAACTGAAGCTTTCTTT
CASSVGDRTEAFF
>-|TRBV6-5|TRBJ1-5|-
TGTGCCAGCAGTTACCAGGACAATCAGCCCCAGCATTTT
CASSYQDNQPQHF
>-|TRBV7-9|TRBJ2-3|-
TGTGCCAGCAGCCCCCCGGGTGGTACGCAGTATTTT
CASSPPGGTQYF
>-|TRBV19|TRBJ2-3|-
TGTGCCAGTAGTATCTTAACGGCTCAGGACACAGATACGCAGTATTTT
CASSILTAQDTDTQYF
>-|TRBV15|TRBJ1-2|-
TGTGCCACTTCGAGAGAAGCGAACTATGGCTACACCTTC
CATSREANYGYTF
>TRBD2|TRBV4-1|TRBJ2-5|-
TGCGCCAGCAGCCAGACTAGCGGGGGTACGGGGAGCATGTTAGGCCAGTACTTC
CASSQTSGGTGSMLGQYF
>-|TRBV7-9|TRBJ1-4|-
TGTGCCAGCGGCGGCATTCGTGGCGGACTGGAGCCTAATGAAAAACTGTTTTTT
CASGGIRGGLEPNEKLFF
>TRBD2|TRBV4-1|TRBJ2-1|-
TGCGCCAGCAGCCAAGGACTAGCGGGCTACAATGAGCAGTTCTTC
CASSQGLAGYNEQFF
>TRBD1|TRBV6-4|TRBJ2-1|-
TGTGCCAGCAGGACCGGTCACAGGGGGCTTCACAATGAGCAGTTCTTC
CASRTGHRGLHNEQFF
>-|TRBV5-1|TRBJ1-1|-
TGCGCCAGCAGCTTGACAGAGGGAGACACTGAAGCTTTCTTT
CASSLTEGDTEAFF
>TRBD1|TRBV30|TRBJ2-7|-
TGTGCCTGGGGGACAGGGGGCGCATCCGAGCAGTACTTC
CAWGTGGASEQYF
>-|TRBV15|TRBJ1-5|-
TGTGCCACCAGCAGAGATCAGGGGCTGGGCCAGCCCCAGCATTTT
CATSRDQGLGQPQHF
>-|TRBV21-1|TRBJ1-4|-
TGTGCCGTGCTACGAACGGACAGGGAAGTAGCTAATGAAAAACTGTTTTTT
CAVLRTDREVANEKLFF
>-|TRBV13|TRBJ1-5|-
TGTGCCAGCAGCTTGAGTACCCAGCCCCAGCATTTT
CASSLSTQPQHF
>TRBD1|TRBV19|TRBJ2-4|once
TGTGCCAGTAGTCCAGACAGGGGTCGCGGCATTCAGTACTTC
CASSPDRGRGIQYF
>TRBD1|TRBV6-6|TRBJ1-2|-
TGTGCCAGCAGTTACCCCGCAGGGGGCGGTAACTATGGCTACACCTTC
CASSYPAGGGNYGYTF
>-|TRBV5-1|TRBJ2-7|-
TGCGCCAGCAGCTTGCAGGATGGAGAGCAGTACTTC
CASSLQDGEQYF
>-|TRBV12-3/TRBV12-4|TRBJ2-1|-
TGTGCCAGCAGTTCAAATGAGCAGTTCTTC
CASSSNEQFF
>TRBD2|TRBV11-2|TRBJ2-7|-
TGTGCCAGCAGCTCTTGGACTAGCGGGGGGGCCCACGAGCAGTACTTC
CASSSWTSGGAHEQYF
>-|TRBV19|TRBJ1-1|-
TGTGCCAGTAGTGCAGAGACAGGCGCTTTCACTGAAGCTTTCTTT
CASSAETGAFTEAFF
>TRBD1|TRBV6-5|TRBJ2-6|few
TGTGCCAGCAGTTACCAGGGGGCGGTAGGGGCCAACGTCCTGACTTTC
CASSYQGAVGANVLTF
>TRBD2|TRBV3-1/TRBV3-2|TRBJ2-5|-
TGTGCCAGCAGCGGGACTAGCGGGGGACAAGAGACCCAGTACTTC
CASSGTSGGQETQYF
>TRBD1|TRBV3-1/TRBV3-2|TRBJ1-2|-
TGTGCCAGCAGCTTGAGACCGGGACAGGGGGCGCGGGGCTACACCTTC
CASSLRPGQGARGYTF
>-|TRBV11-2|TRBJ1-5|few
TGTGCCAGCAGCCCGGACAGAAACAATCAGCCCCAGCATTTT
CASSPDRNNQPQHF
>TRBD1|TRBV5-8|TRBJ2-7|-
TGTGCCAGCAGCCACGCAATGGATGGGACAGGCGTGGGCTACGAGCAGTACTTC
CASSHAMDGTGVGYEQYF
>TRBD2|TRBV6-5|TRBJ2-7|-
TGTGCCAGCAGTTATCGGACTAGCGGGGGGAGCTACGAGCAGTACTTC
CASSYRTSGGSYEQYF
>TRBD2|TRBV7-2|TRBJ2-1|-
TGTGCCAGCAGCTTTACTTATAGCGGGGGATTCTCCTACAATGAGCAGTTCTTC
CASSFTYSGGFSYNEQFF
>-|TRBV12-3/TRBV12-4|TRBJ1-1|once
TGTGCCAGCAGTTTTCAAGGGGCAGAAGCTTTCTTT
CASSFQGAEAFF
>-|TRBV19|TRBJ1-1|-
TGTGCCAGTAGTATATCCCAGGGATTGAACACTGAAGCTTTCTTT
CASSISQGLNTEAFF
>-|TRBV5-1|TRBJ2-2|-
TGCGCCAGCAGCTGGCGCCCTAGAAGCAGGGACACCGGGGAGCTGTTTTTT
CASSWRPRSRDTGELFF
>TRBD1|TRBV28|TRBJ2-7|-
TGTGCCAGCAGCCTTAGACAGGGCGGCGAGCAGTACTTC
CASSLRQGGEQYF
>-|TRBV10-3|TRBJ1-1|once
TGTGCCATCAGTGGTCCACAGACTGAAGCTTTCTTT
CAISGPQTEAFF
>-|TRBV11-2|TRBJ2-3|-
TGTGCCAGCAGCTTATCTCAAAGCGTAGATACGCAGTATTTT
CASSLSQSVDTQYF
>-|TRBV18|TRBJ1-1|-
TGTGCCAGCTCACCGGCGGATTATGAAGCTTTCTTT
CASSPADYEAFF
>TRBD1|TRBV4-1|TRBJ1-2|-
TGCGCCAGCAGCCAAATAAGTGGGGGACAGGCTGCTAACTATGGCTACACCTTC
CASSQISGGQAANYGYTF
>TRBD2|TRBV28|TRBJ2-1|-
TGTGCCAGCACCTTAAGACTAGCGGATGAGCAGTTCTTC
CASTLRLADEQFF
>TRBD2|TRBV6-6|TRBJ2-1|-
TGTGCCAGCAGTCGGGACTACACCTCCGCGAGGACCTACAATGAGCAGTTCTTC
CASSRDYTSARTYNEQFF
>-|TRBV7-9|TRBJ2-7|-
TGTGCCAGCAGCTTAGGGGGACTTTGGGGCGAGCAGTACTTC
CASSLGGLWGEQYF
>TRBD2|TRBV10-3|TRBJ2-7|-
TGTGCCATCAGTGAGTCTGAGCGGGAGTGGTACGAGCAGTACTTC
CAISESEREWYEQYF